This TCR beta chain derives from a study of lymphopenia after photon versus proton radiotherapy (dated 2019 in TCRdb). The study in broad terms: In patients with gastrointestinal tumors who developed high-grade lymphopenia, the study compared the immunological effects of photon radiation therapy with those of proton radiation therapy. A cohort of roughly 18 patients with gastrointestinal tumors who received either photon or proton therapy and subsequently developed lymphopenia was included. The study was designed to characterize how the impact on the immune system differs between the two radiation modalities. Beyond this particular receptor, the publication reports: Across the cohort, an inverse correlation was found between a larger post-nadir drop in TCR diversity and overall survival time among patients who died. Relative stability during treatment was observed in proton-treated patients, whereas loss of naive T cells and TCR diversity and gain of effector/memory populations were observed in photon-treated patients. The authors looked at the survival association only in patients who died, and they framed better survival with proton therapy as a possibility rather than a demonstrated result. Once the lymphocyte count had reached its nadir, the repertoires of photon-treated patients showed oligoclonal expansion, particularly of CD8+ Temra cells, and this expansion drove the decline in diversity.

Libraries were prepared through the immunoSEQ multiplex PCR assay. T cell repertoires were profiled with deep sequencing of rearranged TCR beta loci together with multiparametric flow cytometry. TCRdb's version of the immuneACCESS table is confined to in-frame rearrangements and falls short of the full clone set. An unresolved V gene accounts for under half of the shortfall where checked; the remainder is of unknown origin. This sample gives tens of thousands of clones in total; roughly 87% of them show up just once. The top ten clonotypes cover 2% to 2.5% of the sample. In the germline V gene (reference sequence), CDR1 corresponds to LNHNV and CDR2 to YYDKDF. The CDR3, from cysteine to phenylalanine, totals 14 residues. Just the 42-base CDR3 DNA is kept, in frame starting at base 1. V was cut back by 4 bases and J by 4 bases, leaving a gap of 11 bases between them. About this clone: It lacks a known antigen. Within one base of it there is no much larger clone, and no base qualities were kept.

The chain uses TRBV15 and TRBJ2-1, with an unclear D gene assignment. This sequence was found in a man in his forties with gastric cancer. Here the sequenced sample was peripheral blood, taken from a patient treated with photon-based radiotherapy. The CDR3 protein sequence reads: CATSTWGFYNEQFF. The sequenced DNA: TGTGCCACCAGCACCTGGGGTTTTTACAATGAGCAGTTCTTC.